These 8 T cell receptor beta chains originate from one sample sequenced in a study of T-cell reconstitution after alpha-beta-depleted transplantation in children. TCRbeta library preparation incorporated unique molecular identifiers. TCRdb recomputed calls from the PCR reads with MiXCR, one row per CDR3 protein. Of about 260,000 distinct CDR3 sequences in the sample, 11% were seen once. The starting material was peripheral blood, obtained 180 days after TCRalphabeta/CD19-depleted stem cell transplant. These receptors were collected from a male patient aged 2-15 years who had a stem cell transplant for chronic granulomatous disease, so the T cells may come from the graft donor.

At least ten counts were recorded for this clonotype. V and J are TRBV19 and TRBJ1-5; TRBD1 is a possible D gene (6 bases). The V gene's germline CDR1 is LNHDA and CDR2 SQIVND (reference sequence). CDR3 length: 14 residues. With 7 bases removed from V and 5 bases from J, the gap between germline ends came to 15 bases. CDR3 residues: CASTQYRVDQPQHF. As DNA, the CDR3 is TGTGCCAGTACCCAGTACAGGGTGGATCAGCCCCAGCATTTT. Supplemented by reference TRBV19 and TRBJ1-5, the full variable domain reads DGGITQSPKYLFRKEGQNVTLSCEQNLNHDAMYWYRQDPGQGLRLIYYSQIVNDFQKGDIAEGYSVSREKKESFPLTVTSAQKNPTAFYLCASTQYRVDQPQHFGDGTRLSIL.

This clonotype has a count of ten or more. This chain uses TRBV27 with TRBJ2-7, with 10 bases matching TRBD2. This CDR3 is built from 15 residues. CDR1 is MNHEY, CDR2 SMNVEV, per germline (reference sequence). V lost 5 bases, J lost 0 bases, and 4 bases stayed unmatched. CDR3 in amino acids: CASSTRLAGSYEQYF. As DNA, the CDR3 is TGTGCCAGCAGTACTAGACTAGCGGGCTCCTACGAGCAGTACTTC.

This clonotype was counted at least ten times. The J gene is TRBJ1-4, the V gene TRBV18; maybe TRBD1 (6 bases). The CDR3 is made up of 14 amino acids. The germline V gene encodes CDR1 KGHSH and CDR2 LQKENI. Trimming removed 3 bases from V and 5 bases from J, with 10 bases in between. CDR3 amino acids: CASSPQGRNEKLFF. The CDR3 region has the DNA TGTGCCAGCTCACCGCAGGGGAGGAATGAAAAACTGTTTTTT.

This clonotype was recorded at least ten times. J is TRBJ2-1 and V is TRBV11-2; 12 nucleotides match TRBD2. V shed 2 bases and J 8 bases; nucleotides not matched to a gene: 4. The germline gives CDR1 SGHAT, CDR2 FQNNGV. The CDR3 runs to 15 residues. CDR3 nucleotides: TGTGCCAGCAGCTTAAAACTAGCGGGAGGTTATGAGCAGTTCTTC. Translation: CASSLKLAGGYEQFF.

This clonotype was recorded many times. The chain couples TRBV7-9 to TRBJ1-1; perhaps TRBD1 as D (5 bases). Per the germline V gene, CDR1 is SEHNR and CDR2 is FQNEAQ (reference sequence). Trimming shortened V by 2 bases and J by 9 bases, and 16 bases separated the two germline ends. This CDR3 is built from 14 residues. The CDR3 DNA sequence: TGTGCCAGCAGCTTAAAGGGGCCCCCGGCCAAAGCTTTCTTT. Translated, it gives CASSLKGPPAKAFF. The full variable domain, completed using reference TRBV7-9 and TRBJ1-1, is DTGVSQNPRHKITKRGQNVTFRCDPISEHNRLYWYRQTLGQGPEFLTYFQNEAQLEKSRLLSDRFSAERPKGSFSTLEIQRTEQGDSAMYLCASSLKGPPAKAFFGQGTRLTVV.

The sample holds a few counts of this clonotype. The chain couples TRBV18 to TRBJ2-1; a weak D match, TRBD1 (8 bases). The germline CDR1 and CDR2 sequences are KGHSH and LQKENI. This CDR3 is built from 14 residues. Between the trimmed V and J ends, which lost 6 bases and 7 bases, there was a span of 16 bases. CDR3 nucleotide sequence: TGTGCCAGCTCGCGGGAGACAGGGGTGAATGAGCAGTTCTTC. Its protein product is CASSRETGVNEQFF.

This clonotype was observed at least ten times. The CDR3 sequence: CASSLERLAGRTGELFF. As DNA, the CDR3 is TGTGCCAGCAGCTTGGAGCGGCTAGCGGGACGAACCGGGGAGCTGTTTTTT. The chain is built from TRBV5-5 and TRBJ2-2, with 9 bases lining up with TRBD2. The J segment lost 5 bases and the V segment lost 0 bases, leaving 8 bases of the junction unmatched. The V gene's germline CDR1 is SGHKS and CDR2 YYEKEE (reference sequence). The CDR3 is made up of 17 amino acids.

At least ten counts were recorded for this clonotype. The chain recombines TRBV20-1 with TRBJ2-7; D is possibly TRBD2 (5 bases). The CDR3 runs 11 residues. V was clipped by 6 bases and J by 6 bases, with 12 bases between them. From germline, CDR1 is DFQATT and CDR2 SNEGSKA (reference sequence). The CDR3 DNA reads TGCAGTGCCACCCAAGGAGGCGAGCAGTACTTC. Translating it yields CSATQGGEQYF.